This T cell receptor (beta chain) is from a study of T-cell reconstitution after alpha-beta-depleted transplantation in children (TCRdb year 2016). About the study as a whole: Using TCR repertoire profiling, the study quantitatively followed how T-cell immune reconstitution unfolded in children after TCRalphabeta/CD19-depleted allogeneic hematopoietic cell transplantation.

The paper as a whole reports these results and caveats: The apparently early recovery of alphabetaT-cell counts about two months after transplant reportedly depended on only several hundred rapidly expanded clones that came from non-depleted graft cells. Over the following months the frequencies of hyperexpanded clones went down, and after one year T-cell counts and TCRbeta diversity were mostly credited to newly produced T cells. In some patients, the high TCRbeta diversity seen at day 60 was put down to recipient T cells and intrathymic progenitors that had survived conditioning.

The treatment or condition label of this sample denotes: allogeneic hematopoietic cell transplantation with graft depleted of TCRalphabeta T cells and CD19 B cells. The transplant recipients were children given TCRalphabeta/CD19-depleted allogeneic hematopoietic cell grafts. This clonotype appeared many times. Which antigen it targets is not known. Per-nucleotide qualities are absent, and no much larger clonotype sits a single base away. Library creation used PCR. Data came from an Illumina HiSeq 2500. TCR library preparation used molecular barcoding, with unique molecular identifiers applied to normalize quantification of the TCRbeta repertoire. Using fastp trimming at Q25 and MiXCR clonotype assembly, TCRdb reanalyzed the public sequencing data and kept in-frame beta chains. Rows with a matching CDR3 protein are joined into one entry that keeps the most common DNA and genes. A total of about 200,000 distinct CDR3 sequences appear in this sample, under 8.5% of them only once. 5.5% of the sample rests with the top ten.

From cysteine to phenylalanine, the CDR3 is 13 amino acids long. Of all the DNA, just the CDR3 is kept, 39 bases in frame from base 1. The germline V gene gives CDR1 as SQVTM and CDR2 as ANQGSEA. The V end loses 4 bases and the J end loses 4 bases, and a stretch of 13 bases separates them. The rearranged segments are TRBV29-1 and TRBJ2-5, and the D gene may be TRBD1, 6 bases matching. Specimen: PBMCs, collected before TCRalphabeta/CD19-depleted stem cell transplant. The receptor comes from a boy aged 2 to 10 with acute lymphoblastic leukemia, due to receive a stem cell transplant. The encoded CDR3 is CSVATDRPETQYF. Here is the DNA: TGCAGCGTTGCCACAGACAGGCCAGAGACCCAGTACTTC.